A selection of T cell receptor beta chains follows, all from one sample in a study of tumor-infiltrating lymphocytes in primary liver carcinoma. From the multiplex PCR reads, TCRdb called clonotypes with MiXCR, one entry per CDR3 protein. The profile shows approximately 74,000 distinct CDR3 sequences, 71% of them singletons. The sequencing sample was made of liver tumor tissue from sampling region 4. Receptors were obtained from a woman aged 55-70 years with primary liver carcinoma and hepatitis B virus infection. Both conserved end residues are trimmed from each CDR3.

v_gene	len	j_gene	CDR3aa
TRBV11-3	13	TRBJ2-3	ASSLEAEGPDTQY
TRBV29-1	8	TRBJ2-3	STLADTQY
TRBV5-1	13	TRBJ2-7	ASSLISSGAYERY
TRBV11-2	14	TRBJ2-7	ASSSLTSGFIYEQY
TRBV4-1	12	TRBJ2-5	ASSPRHLQRTQY
TRBV11-2	13	TRBJ2-1	ASSLESSGDNEQF
TRBV6-5	14	TRBJ2-3	ASSYSCWLSTDAQY
TRBV12-3/TRBV12-4	13	TRBJ2-1	ASSLGLAGGSGQF
TRBV5-1	15	TRBJ1-4	ASSLNPPWTGYEKLF
TRBV11-2	12	TRBJ2-1	ASSLHARGVGQF
TRBV20-1	13	TRBJ2-3	SARDRTGRADTQY
TRBV5-4	11	TRBJ2-5	GSSPTPQETQY
TRBV11-2	12	TRBJ2-7	ASSFRGALYEQY
TRBV11-2	15	TRBJ2-3	GSSLWIRREGTDTQY
TRBV11-2	13	TRBJ1-2	ASSLRIQGDGGYT
TRBV11-2	11	TRBJ1-1	ASSSPPSTEAF
TRBV11-2	16	TRBJ2-2	ASSLVWGDSKGSGELF
TRBV29-1	11	TRBJ2-3	SVGGGRTDTRY
TRBV28	13	TRBJ2-6	ASSPSPFGTNVLT
TRBV12-3/TRBV12-4	12	TRBJ2-7	AGSRGVGMYEQY
TRBV11-3	12	TRBJ2-7	ASNLSGLEHEQY
TRBV24-1	16	TRBJ2-3	ATSDPRGTSGSTDTQY
TRBV5-1	11	TRBJ2-7	ASSPGQVGEQY
TRBV4-2	14	TRBJ1-6	ASSQADGGRYSPHH
TRBV7-9	14	TRBJ1-2	ASSFGRQGPRGGYT
TRBV10-3	12	TRBJ2-3	AISVGGDTDRQY
TRBV20-1	13	TRBJ2-5	SASPLARRQETQY
TRBV6-5	14	TRBJ1-1	ASGSGGAPLNTEAF
TRBV11-3	13	TRBJ2-1	ASSLVTSGRTEQF
TRBV28	13	TRBJ2-3	ASPPSGTGIDTQY
TRBV7-9	17	TRBJ2-2	ASTFPGRGVWGYTGELF
TRBV6-6	11	TRBJ1-2	TSSCGNRGGYT
TRBV7-8	15	TRBJ2-6	ASSMGAPRLGANVLS
TRBV7-8	14	TRBJ2-3	ASSSQARVSTDTRY
TRBV11-3	12	TRBJ2-1	TSSLIGAYDEQF
TRBV29-1	12	TRBJ2-5	SVDAVATQETQY
TRBV5-6	13	TRBJ2-7	TSSFRGTAPYEQY